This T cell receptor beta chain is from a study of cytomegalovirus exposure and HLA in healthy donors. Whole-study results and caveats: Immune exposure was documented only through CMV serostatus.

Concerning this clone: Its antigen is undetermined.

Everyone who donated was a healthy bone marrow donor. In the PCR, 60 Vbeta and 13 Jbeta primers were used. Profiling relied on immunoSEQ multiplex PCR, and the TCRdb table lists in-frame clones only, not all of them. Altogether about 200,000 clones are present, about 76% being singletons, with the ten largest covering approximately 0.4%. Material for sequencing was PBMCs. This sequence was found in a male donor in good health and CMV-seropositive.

The CDR3 protein is CASSQDRGEPSSPGGLMWEQYF. The DNA for the CDR3 is TGCGCCAGCAGCCAAGATCGGGGAGAGCCCTCCTCTCCGGGGGGGCTTATGTGGGAGCAGTACTTC. The rearrangement joins TRBV4-3 to TRBJ2-7; 8 bases are shared with TRBD2. Germline trimming cut 0 bases from V and 7 bases from J; bases unmatched to any gene: 29. From germline, CDR1 is LGHNA and CDR2 YSLEER. The CDR3 covers 22 residues.